This T cell receptor (beta chain) was identified during a study of shared clonotypes between healthy human individuals. The study, taken as a whole, reports: In having few donors, the study represented limited genetic and exposure-history diversity.

Study donors comprised healthy, HIV-negative adults devoid of recent acute infection or vaccination. Trimming pared 1 base from V and 0 bases from J, leaving 10 bases between. This CDR3 region has 15 residues. CDR1 is LGHNA, CDR2 YSLEER, per germline. Original analysis: Because ImmunoSEQ provided only junction sequences with no quality scores, the filtering differed. Only in-frame clones appear in the TCRdb table, and some are missing; sequencing was by immunoSEQ multiplex PCR. The V and J calls and clone size were taken over from that table, and D and trimming were inferred from the DNA. The table records some 320,000 clones, roughly 91% of them present only once. Notes on this clone: Antigen unknown.

The sample consisted of memory CD8+ T cells sorted from blood. Subset reported: CD45RO+ cells pooled with CCR7-negative TemRA cells. V is TRBV4-3 and J is TRBJ2-7; perhaps D is TRBD1 or TRBD2 (5 bases each). The TCR comes from a man aged 18-30 years in good health. The CDR3, as DNA: TGCGCCAGCAGCCAAGGAGAGGGGCCCTCCTACGAGCAGTACTTC. This gives the protein CASSQGEGPSYEQYF.